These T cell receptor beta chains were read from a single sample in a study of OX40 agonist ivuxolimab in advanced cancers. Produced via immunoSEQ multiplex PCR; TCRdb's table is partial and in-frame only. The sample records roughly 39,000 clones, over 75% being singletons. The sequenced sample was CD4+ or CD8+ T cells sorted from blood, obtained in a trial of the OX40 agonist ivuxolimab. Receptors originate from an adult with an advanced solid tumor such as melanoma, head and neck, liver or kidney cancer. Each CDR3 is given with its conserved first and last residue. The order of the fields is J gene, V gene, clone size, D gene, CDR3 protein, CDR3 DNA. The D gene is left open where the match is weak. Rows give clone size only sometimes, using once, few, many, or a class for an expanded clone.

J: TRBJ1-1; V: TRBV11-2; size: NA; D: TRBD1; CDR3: CASSSDRVVGTEAFF; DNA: TGTGCCAGCAGCTCCGACAGGGTGGTGGGAACTGAAGCTTTCTTT
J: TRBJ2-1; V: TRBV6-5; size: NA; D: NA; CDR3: CASSLVYNEQFF; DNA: TGTGCCAGCAGTTTGGTCTACAATGAGCAGTTCTTC
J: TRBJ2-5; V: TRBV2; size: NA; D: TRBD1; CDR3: CASSEQAGGQETQYF; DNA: TGTGCCAGCAGTGAACAGGCAGGGGGCCAAGAGACCCAGTACTTC
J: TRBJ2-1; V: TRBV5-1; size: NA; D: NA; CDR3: CASSSPGGGSYNEQFF; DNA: TGCGCCAGCAGCTCCCCTGGGGGAGGTTCCTACAATGAGCAGTTCTTC
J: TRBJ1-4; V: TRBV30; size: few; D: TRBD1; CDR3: CAWSVPQGAEKLFF; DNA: TGTGCCTGGAGTGTACCACAGGGGGCTGAAAAACTGTTTTTT
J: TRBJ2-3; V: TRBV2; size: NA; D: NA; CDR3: CASSEATSTDTQYF; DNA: TGTGCCAGCAGTGAAGCGACTAGCACAGATACGCAGTATTTT
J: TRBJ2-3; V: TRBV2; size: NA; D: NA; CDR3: CASSPLRGDTQYF; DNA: TGTGCCAGCAGTCCTCTCAGGGGCGATACGCAGTATTTT
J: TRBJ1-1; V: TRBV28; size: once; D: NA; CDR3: CASSGDGLNTEAFF; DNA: TGTGCCAGCAGCGGCGACGGATTGAACACTGAAGCTTTCTTT
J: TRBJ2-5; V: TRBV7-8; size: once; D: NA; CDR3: CASSLETQYF; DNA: TGTGCCAGCAGCTTAGAGACCCAGTACTTC
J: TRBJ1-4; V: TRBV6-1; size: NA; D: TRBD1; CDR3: CASSEGQGLFVGKLFF; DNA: TGTGCCAGCAGTGAAGGACAGGGGCTCTTTGTTGGAAAACTGTTTTTT
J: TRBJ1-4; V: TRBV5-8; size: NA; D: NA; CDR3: CASSRSLATNEKLFF; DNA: TGTGCCAGCAGCCGAAGTTTAGCAACTAATGAAAAACTGTTTTTT
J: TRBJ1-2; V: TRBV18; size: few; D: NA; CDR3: CASSPARESGYTF; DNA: TGTGCCAGCTCACCGGCCAGGGAGTCTGGCTACACCTTC
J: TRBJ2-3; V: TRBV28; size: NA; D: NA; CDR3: CASSPIGLSTDTQYF; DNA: TGTGCCAGCAGCCCCATCGGACTCAGCACAGATACGCAGTATTTT
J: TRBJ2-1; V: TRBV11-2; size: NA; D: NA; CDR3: CASSVWTYNEQFF; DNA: TGTGCCAGCAGCGTATGGACCTACAATGAGCAGTTCTTC
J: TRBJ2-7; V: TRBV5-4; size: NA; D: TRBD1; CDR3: CASSGQGAQYF; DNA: TGTGCCAGCAGCGGACAGGGGGCCCAGTACTTC
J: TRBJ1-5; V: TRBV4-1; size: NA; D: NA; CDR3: CASSQVFSNQPQHF; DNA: TGCGCCAGCAGCCAAGTGTTTTCCAATCAGCCCCAGCATTTT
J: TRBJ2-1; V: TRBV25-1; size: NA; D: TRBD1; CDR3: CASRDRLNEQFF; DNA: TGTGCCAGCAGGGACAGGCTGAATGAGCAGTTCTTC
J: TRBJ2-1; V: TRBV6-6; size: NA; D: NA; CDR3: CASRADRSSYNEQFF; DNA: TGTGCCAGCAGGGCAGACCGTAGCTCCTACAATGAGCAGTTCTTC
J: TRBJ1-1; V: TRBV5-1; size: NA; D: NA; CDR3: CASSLQGNTEAFF; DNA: TGCGCCAGCAGCTTACAGGGTAACACTGAAGCTTTCTTT
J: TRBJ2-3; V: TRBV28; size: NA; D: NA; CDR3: CASSPPGSPRDTQYF; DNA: TGTGCCAGCAGTCCCCCCGGGAGCCCGAGGGATACGCAGTATTTT
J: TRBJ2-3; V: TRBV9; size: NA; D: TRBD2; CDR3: CASSRTGASGRGADTQYF; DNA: TGTGCCAGCAGCCGGACGGGGGCTAGCGGGAGGGGTGCAGATACGCAGTATTTT
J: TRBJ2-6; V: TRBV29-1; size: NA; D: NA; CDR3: CSVLGTGANVLTF; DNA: TGCAGCGTTCTTGGTACGGGGGCCAACGTCCTGACTTTC
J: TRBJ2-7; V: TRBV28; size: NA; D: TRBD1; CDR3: CASSPIGTGIYEQYF; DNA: TGTGCCAGCAGTCCGATAGGGACAGGGATATACGAGCAGTACTTC
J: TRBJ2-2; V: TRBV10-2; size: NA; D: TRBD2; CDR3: CASSSAGGLTGELFF; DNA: TGCGCCAGCAGTTCCGCGGGAGGCCTCACCGGGGAGCTGTTTTTT
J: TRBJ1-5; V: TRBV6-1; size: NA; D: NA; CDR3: CASSLQDSNQPQHF; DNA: TGTGCCAGCAGCCTACAGGATAGCAATCAGCCCCAGCATTTT
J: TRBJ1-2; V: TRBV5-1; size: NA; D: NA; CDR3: CASSSGLQGYGYTF; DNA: TGCGCCAGCAGCTCGGGACTCCAGGGCTATGGCTACACCTTC
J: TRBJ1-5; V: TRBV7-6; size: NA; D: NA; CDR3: CASSSGTGSYSNQPQHF; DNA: TGTGCCAGCAGCTCCGGAACAGGGTCTTATAGCAATCAGCCCCAGCATTTT
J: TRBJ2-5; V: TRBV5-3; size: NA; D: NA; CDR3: CASAGETQYF; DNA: TGTGCCAGCGCAGGGGAGACCCAGTACTTC
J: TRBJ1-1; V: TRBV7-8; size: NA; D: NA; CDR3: CASSLARGEPLNTEAFF; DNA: TGTGCCAGCAGCTTAGCGCGCGGGGAACCACTAAACACTGAAGCTTTCTTT
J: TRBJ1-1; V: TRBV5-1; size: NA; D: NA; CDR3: CASSLVVGNAEAFF; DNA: TGCGCCAGCAGCTTGGTAGTGGGGAACGCTGAAGCTTTCTTT
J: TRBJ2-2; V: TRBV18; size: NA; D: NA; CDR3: CASSPRPNTGELFF; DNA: TGTGCCAGCTCACCTCGACCCAACACCGGGGAGCTGTTTTTT
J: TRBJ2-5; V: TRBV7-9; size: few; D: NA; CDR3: CASSSRDKETQYF; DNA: TGTGCCAGCAGCTCCCGGGACAAAGAGACCCAGTACTTC
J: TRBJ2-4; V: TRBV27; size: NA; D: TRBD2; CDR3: CASSRIAGGTKNIQYF; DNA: TGTGCCAGCAGTAGAATAGCGGGAGGGACCAAAAACATTCAGTACTTC
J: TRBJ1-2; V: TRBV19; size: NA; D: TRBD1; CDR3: CASSIRGQGANYGYTF; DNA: TGTGCCAGTAGTATCCGCGGACAGGGAGCTAACTATGGCTACACCTTC
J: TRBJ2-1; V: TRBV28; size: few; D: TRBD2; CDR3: CASTFSLSTSGQFF; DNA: TGTGCCAGCACTTTTTCTTTGTCGACTAGCGGACAGTTCTTC
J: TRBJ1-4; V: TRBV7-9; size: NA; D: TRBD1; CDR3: CASSLGQGATNEKLFF; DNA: TGTGCCAGCAGCCTTGGACAGGGGGCAACTAATGAAAAACTGTTTTTT
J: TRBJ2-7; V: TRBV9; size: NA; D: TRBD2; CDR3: CASSAGLAGVDEQYF; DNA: TGTGCCAGCAGCGCGGGACTAGCGGGAGTTGACGAGCAGTACTTC
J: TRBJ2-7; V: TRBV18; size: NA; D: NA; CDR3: CASSPTGTGHYEQYF; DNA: TGTGCCAGCTCACCAACAGGAACAGGGCACTACGAGCAGTACTTC
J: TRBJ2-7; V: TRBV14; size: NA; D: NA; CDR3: CASSQDPGPPDDEQYF; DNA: TGTGCCAGCAGCCAAGACCCGGGACCACCAGATGACGAGCAGTACTTC
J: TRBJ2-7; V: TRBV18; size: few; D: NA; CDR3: CASSPQGVHEQYF; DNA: TGTGCCAGCTCACCCCAAGGAGTTCACGAGCAGTACTTC
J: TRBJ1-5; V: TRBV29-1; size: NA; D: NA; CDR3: CSAGGLNQPQHF; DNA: TGCAGCGCTGGGGGGTTAAATCAGCCCCAGCATTTT
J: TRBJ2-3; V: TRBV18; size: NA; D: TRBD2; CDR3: CASQSGRNTDTQYF; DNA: TGTGCCAGCCAAAGCGGGAGAAACACAGATACGCAGTATTTT
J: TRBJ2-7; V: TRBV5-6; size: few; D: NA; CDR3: CASSFWGHSIGDEQYF; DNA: TGTGCCAGCAGCTTCTGGGGCCACTCCATCGGGGACGAGCAGTACTTC
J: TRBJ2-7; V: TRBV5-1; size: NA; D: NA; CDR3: CASSSTLISSYEQYF; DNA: TGCGCCAGCAGCTCAACGCTGATCAGCTCCTACGAGCAGTACTTC
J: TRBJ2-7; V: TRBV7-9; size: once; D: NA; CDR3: CASRNGKLFGSYEQYF; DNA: TGTGCCAGCAGAAACGGTAAACTATTCGGGTCCTACGAGCAGTACTTC
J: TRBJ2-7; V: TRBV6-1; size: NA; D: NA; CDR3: CASSEDPPRGFSEQYF; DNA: TGTGCCAGCAGTGAAGACCCTCCGAGAGGGTTCTCCGAGCAGTACTTC
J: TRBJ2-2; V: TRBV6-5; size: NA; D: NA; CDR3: CASRAGTGGELFF; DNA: TGTGCCAGCAGGGCGGGGACCGGCGGGGAGCTGTTTTTT
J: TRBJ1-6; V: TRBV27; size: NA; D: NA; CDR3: CASSYGPGVNSPLHF; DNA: TGTGCCAGCAGTTACGGACCAGGAGTCAATTCACCCCTCCACTTT
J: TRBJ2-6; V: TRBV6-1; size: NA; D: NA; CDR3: CASSEAGGGANVLTF; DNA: TGTGCCAGCAGTGAAGCGGGAGGTGGGGCCAACGTCCTGACTTTC
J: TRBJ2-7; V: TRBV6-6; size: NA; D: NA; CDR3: CASSLSSYEQYF; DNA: TGTGCCAGCAGCTTGTCCTCGTACGAGCAGTACTTC
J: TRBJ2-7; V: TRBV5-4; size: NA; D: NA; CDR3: CASSLVRADEQYF; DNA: TGTGCCAGCAGCTTGGTGAGGGCTGACGAGCAGTACTTC
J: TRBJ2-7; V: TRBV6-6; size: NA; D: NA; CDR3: CASSYSTRRAHEQYF; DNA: TGTGCCAGCAGTTACTCGACGCGCAGGGCCCACGAGCAGTACTTC
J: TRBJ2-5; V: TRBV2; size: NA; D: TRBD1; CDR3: CASSLTGVLGQQETQYF; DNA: TGTGCCAGCAGTCTAACAGGTGTGTTGGGACAGCAAGAGACCCAGTACTTC
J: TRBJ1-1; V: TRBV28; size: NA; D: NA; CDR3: CAIDQTGTEAFF; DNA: TGTGCCATCGACCAGACAGGCACTGAAGCTTTCTTT
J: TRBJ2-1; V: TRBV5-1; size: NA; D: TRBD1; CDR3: CASLLSRTGDNEQFF; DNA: TGCGCCAGCTTACTCTCCCGGACAGGAGACAATGAGCAGTTCTTC
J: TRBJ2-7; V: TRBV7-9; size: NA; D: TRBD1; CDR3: CASSFAQGIYEQYF; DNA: TGTGCCAGCAGCTTCGCACAGGGGATTTACGAGCAGTACTTC
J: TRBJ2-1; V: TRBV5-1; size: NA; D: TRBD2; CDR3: CASSAGTSGREEQFF; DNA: TGCGCCAGCAGCGCCGGGACTAGCGGGAGGGAAGAGCAGTTCTTC